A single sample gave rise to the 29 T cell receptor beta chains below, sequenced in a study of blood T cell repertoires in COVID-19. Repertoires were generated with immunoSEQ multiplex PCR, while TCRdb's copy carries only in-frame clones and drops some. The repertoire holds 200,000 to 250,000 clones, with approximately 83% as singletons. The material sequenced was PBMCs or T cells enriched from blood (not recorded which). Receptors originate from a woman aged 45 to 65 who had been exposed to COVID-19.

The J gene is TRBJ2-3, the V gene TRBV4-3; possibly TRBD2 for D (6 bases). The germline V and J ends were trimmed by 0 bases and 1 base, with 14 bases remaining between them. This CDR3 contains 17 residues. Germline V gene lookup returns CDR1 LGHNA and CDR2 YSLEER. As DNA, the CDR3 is TGCGCCAGCAGCCAAGAAGGGAGGCGGGGCGGCACAGATACGCAGTATTTT. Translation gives CASSQEGRRGGTDTQYF.

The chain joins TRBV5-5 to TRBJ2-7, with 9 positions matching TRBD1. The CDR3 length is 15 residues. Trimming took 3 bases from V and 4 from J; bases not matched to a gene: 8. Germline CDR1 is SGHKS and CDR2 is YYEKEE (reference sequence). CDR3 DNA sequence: TGTGCCAGCAGCTCGCCGGGACAGGGATTTTACGAGCAGTACTTC. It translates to CASSSPGQGFYEQYF.

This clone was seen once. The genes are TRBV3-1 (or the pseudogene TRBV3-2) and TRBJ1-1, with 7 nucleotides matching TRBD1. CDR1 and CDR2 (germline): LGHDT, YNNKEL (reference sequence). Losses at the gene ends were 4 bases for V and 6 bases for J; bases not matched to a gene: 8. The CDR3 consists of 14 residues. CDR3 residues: CASSRRQGGSEAFF. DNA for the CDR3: TGTGCCAGCAGCCGCAGACAGGGTGGGTCTGAAGCTTTCTTT.

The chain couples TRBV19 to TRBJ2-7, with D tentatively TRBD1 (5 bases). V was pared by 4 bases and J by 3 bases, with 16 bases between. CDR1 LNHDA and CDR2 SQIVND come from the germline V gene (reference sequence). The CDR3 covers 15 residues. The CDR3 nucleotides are TGTGCCAGTAGTAAGGGGTTACGCAGTAACTACGAGCAGTACTTC. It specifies CASSKGLRSNYEQYF.

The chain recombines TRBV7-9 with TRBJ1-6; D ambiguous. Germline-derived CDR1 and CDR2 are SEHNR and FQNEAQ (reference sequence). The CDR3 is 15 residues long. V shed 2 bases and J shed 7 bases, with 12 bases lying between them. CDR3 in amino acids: CASSLYGTQNSPLHF. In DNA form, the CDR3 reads TGTGCCAGCAGCTTATATGGCACCCAAAATTCACCCCTCCACTTT.

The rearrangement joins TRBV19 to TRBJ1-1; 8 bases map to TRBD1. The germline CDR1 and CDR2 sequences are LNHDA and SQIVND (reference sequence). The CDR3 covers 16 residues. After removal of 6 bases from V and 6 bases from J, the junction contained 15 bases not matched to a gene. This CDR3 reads CASRRDPGQGSPEAFF. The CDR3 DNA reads TGTGCCAGTAGACGCGATCCAGGACAGGGTAGTCCTGAAGCTTTCTTT. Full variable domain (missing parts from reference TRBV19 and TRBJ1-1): DGGITQSPKYLFRKEGQNVTLSCEQNLNHDAMYWYRQDPGQGLRLIYYSQIVNDFQKGDIAEGYSVSREKKESFPLTVTSAQKNPTAFYLCASRRDPGQGSPEAFFGQGTRLTVV.

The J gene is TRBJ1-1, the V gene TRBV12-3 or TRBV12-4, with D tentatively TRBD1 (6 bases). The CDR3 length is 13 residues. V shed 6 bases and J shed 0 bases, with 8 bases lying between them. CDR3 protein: CASRGAVNTEAFF. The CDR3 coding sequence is TGTGCCAGCAGGGGGGCGGTGAACACTGAAGCTTTCTTT.

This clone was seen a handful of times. Here the CDR3 reads CASSYGSSYPEKLFF. The CDR3 DNA sequence: TGTGCCAGCAGTTACGGTTCGTCCTATCCTGAAAAACTGTTTTTT. The chain is built from TRBV6-2 or TRBV6-3 and TRBJ1-4, with D hard to call. The CDR3 totals 15 residues. The V end lost 2 bases, the J end lost 7 bases, and 14 bases lay between the germline ends. Per the germline V gene, CDR1 is MNHEY and CDR2 is SVGEGT.

CDR3 DNA sequence: TGTGCCAGCAGCCAAGAAAGGGGATCACCCCTCCACTTT. This gives the protein CASSQERGSPLHF. J is TRBJ1-6 and V is TRBV14; TRBD1 might be the D (5 bases). This CDR3 is 13 amino acids long. Trimming pared 0 bases from V and 10 bases from J, leaving 7 bases between. Germline V gene sequence: CDR1 SGHDN, CDR2 FVKESK.

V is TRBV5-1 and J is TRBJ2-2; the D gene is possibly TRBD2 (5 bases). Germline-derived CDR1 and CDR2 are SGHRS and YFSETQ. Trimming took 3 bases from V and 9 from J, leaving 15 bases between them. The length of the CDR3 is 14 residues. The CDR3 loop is CASSSVTTLRELFF. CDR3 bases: TGCGCCAGCAGCTCGGTGACTACTTTGAGGGAGCTGTTTTTT.

The CDR3 nucleotides read TGCAGCGTGGTGGCGGGGAATCAGCCCCAGCATTTT. This encodes CSVVAGNQPQHF. The chain combines TRBV29-1 with TRBJ1-5; D remains unclear. The CDR3 spans 12 residues. V was trimmed by 6 bases and J by 4 bases, leaving 10 bases between them. Germline V lookup: CDR1 SQVTM, CDR2 ANQGSEA. Combining the CDR3 with reference TRBV29-1 and TRBJ1-5 gives the whole variable domain SAVISQKPSRDICQRGTSLTIQCQVDSQVTMMFWYRQQPGQSLTLIATANQGSEATYESGFVIDKFPISRPNLTFSTLTVSNMSPEDSSIYLCSVVAGNQPQHFGDGTRLSIL.

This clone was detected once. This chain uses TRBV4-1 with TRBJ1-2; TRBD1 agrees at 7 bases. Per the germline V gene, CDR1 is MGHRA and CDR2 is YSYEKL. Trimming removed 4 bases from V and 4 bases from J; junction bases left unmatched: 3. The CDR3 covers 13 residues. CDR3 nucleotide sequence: TGCGCCAGCAGCCGCGGGACAGCCTATGGCTACACCTTC. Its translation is CASSRGTAYGYTF.

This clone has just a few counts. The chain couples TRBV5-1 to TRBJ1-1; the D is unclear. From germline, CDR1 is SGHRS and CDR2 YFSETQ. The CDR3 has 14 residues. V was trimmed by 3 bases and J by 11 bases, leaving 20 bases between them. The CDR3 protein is CASSSSFFPFEAFF. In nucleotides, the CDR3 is TGCGCCAGCAGCTCCTCCTTTTTCCCTTTTGAGGCTTTCTTT.

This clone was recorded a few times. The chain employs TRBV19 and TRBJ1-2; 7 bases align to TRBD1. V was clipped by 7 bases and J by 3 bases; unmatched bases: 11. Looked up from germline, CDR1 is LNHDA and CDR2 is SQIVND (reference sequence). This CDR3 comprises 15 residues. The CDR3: CASTPGGTGDYGYTF. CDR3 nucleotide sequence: TGTGCCAGTACCCCAGGGGGAACAGGGGACTATGGCTACACCTTC.

The CDR3 bases are TGTGCCAGTAGTATAGGCCTAGCGGGGTCTAGCACAGATACGCAGTATTTT. Translation gives CASSIGLAGSSTDTQYF. This chain links TRBV19 with TRBJ2-3, with TRBD2 matching over 9 bases. The CDR3 is 17 residues long. Trimming cost V 1 base and J 0 bases; bases outside gene matches: 5. Germline CDR1 reads LNHDA; CDR2 reads SQIVND (reference sequence).

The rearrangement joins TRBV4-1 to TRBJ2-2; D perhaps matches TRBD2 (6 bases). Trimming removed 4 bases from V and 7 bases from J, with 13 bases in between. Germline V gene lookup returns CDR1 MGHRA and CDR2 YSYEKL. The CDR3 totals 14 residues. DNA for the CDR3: TGCGCCAGCAGCCCCAATAGCGGAAACGGGGAGCTGTTTTTT. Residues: CASSPNSGNGELFF.

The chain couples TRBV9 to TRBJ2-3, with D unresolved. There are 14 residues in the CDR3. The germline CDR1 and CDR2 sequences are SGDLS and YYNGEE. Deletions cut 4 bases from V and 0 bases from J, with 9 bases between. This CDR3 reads CASSPRWSTDTQYF. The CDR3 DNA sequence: TGTGCCAGCAGCCCCCGGTGGAGCACAGATACGCAGTATTTT.

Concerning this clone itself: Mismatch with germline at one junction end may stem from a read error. CDR3 coding DNA: TGCGCCAGCAGTGAGTCTAGAGACAGGGCGAAGACCGGGGAGCTGTTTTTT. Amino acid sequence: CASSESRDRAKTGELFF. V gene TRBV10-1 combines with J gene TRBJ2-2; 7 bases match TRBD1. The CDR3 has 17 amino acids. Germline V gene data show CDR1 as WNHNN and CDR2 as SYGVQD (reference sequence).

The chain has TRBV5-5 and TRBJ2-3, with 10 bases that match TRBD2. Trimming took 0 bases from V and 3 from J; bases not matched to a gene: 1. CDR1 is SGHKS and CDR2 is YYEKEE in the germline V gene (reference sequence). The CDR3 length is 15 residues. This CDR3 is CASSLASGGTDTQYF. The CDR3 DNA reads TGTGCCAGCAGCTTGGCTAGCGGGGGTACAGATACGCAGTATTTT.

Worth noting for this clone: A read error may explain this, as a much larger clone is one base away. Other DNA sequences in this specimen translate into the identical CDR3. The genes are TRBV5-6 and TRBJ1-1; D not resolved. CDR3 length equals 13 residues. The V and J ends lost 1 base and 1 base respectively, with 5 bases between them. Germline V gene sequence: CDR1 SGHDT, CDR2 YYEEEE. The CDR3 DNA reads TGTGCCAGCAGCTTGACAAAGAACACTGAAGCTTTCTTT. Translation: CASSLTKNTEAFF.

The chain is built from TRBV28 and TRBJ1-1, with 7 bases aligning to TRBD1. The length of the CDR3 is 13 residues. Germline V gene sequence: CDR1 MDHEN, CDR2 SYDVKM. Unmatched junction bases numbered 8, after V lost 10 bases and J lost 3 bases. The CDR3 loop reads CATRDRADTEAFF. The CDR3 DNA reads TGTGCCACTCGAGACAGGGCCGACACTGAAGCTTTCTTT.

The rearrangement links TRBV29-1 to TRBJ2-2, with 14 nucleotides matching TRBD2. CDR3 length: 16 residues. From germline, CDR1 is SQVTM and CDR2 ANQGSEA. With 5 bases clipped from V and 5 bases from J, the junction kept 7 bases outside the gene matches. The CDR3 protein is CSVSGLAGAKTGELFF. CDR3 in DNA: TGCAGCGTTTCGGGACTAGCGGGGGCTAAGACCGGGGAGCTGTTTTTT.

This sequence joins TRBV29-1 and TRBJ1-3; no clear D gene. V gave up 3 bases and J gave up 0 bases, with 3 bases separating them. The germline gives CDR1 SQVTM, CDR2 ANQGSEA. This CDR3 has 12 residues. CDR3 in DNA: TGCAGCGTTGACGTCTCTGGAAACACCATATATTTT. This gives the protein CSVDVSGNTIYF. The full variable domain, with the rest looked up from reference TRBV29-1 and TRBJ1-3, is SAVISQKPSRDICQRGTSLTIQCQVDSQVTMMFWYRQQPGQSLTLIATANQGSEATYESGFVIDKFPISRPNLTFSTLTVSNMSPEDSSIYLCSVDVSGNTIYFGEGSWLTVV.

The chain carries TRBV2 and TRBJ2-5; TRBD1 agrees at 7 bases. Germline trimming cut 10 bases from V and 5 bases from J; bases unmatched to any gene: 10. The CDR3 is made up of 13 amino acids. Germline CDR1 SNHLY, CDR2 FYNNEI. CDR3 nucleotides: TGTGCCACCGTCCGACAGGGTGGGGAGACCCAGTACTTC. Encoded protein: CATVRQGGETQYF.

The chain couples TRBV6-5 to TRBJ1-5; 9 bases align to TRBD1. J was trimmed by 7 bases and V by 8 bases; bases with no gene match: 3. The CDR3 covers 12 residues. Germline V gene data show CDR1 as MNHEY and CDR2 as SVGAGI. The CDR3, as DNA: TGTGCCAGCTCGGACAGGGGCCAGCCCCAGCATTTT. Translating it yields CASSDRGQPQHF.

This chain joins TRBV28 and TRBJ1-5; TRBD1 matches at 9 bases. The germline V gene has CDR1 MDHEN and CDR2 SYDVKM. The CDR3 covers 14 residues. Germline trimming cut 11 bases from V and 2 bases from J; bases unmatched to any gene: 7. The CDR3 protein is CAAKQGAGNQPQHF. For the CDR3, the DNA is TGTGCCGCCAAACAGGGGGCGGGCAATCAGCCCCAGCATTTT.

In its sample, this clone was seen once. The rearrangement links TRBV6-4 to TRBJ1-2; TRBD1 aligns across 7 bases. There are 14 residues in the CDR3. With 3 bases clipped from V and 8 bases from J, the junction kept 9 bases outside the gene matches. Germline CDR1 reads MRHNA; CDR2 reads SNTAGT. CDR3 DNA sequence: TGTGCCAGCAGTGAGGCAGGGGGAGTAGGAGGCTACACCTTC. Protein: CASSEAGGVGGYTF.

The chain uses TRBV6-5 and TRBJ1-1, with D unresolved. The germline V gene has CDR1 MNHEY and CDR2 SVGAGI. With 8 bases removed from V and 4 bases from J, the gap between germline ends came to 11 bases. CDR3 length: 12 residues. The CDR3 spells CASLRSSTEAFF. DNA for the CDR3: TGTGCCAGCCTTAGAAGTTCCACTGAAGCTTTCTTT.

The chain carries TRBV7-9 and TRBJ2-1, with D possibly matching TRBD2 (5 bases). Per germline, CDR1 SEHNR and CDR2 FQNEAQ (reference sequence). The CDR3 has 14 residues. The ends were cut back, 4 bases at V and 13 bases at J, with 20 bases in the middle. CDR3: CASSSLRVTPHQFF. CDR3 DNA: TGTGCCAGCAGCTCGTTGAGGGTCACACCACACCAGTTCTTC.